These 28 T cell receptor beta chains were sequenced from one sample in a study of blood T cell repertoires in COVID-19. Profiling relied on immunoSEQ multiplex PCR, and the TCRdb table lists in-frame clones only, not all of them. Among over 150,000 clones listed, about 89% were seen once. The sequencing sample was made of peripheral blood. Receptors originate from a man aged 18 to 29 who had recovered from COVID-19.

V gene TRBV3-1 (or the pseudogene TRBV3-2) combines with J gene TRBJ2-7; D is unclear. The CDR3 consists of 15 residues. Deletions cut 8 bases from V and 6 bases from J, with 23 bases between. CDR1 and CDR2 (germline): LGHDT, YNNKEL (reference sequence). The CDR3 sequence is CASDIYVLLSCEQYF. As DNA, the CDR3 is TGTGCCAGCGATATCTACGTACTCCTGAGCTGCGAGCAGTACTTC.

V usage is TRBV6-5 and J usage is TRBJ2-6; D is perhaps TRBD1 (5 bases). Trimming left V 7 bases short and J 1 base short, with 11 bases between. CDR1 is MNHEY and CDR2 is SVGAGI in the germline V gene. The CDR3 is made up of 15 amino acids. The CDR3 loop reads CASTTAGSGANVLTF. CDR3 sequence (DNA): TGTGCCAGCACCACGGCAGGGTCTGGGGCCAACGTCCTGACTTTC.

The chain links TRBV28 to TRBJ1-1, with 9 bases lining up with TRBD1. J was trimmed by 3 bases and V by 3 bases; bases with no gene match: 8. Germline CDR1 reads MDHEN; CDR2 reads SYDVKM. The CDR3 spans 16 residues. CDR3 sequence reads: CASSLIPGQGYTEAFF. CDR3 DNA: TGTGCCAGCAGTTTGATCCCGGGACAGGGTTACACTGAAGCTTTCTTT.

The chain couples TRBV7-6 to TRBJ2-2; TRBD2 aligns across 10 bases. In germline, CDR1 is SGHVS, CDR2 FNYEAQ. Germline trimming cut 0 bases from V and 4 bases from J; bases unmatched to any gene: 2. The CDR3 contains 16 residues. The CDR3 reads CASSLAGTSVTGELFF. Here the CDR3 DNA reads TGTGCCAGCAGCTTAGCCGGGACTAGCGTCACCGGGGAGCTGTTTTTT.

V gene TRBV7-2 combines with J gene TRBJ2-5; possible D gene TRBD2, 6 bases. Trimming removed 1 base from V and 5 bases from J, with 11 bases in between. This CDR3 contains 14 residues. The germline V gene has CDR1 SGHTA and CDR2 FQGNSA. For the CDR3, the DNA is TGTGCCAGCAGCTTAGGCGGGAAGGGGGAGACCCAGTACTTC. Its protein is CASSLGGKGETQYF.

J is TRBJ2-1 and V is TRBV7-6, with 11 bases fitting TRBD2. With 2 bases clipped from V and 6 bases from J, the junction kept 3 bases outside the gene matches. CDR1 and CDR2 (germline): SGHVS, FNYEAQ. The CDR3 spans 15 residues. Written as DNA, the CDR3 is TGTGCCAGCAGCTTAACTGGACTAGCGGGCAATGAGCAGTTCTTC. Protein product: CASSLTGLAGNEQFF.

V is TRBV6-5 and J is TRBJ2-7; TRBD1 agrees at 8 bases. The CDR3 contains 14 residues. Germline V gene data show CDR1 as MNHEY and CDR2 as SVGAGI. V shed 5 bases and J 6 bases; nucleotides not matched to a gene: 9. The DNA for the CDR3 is TGTGCCAGCAGTCCCGGGACAGGTTCTACCGAGCAGTACTTC. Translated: CASSPGTGSTEQYF.

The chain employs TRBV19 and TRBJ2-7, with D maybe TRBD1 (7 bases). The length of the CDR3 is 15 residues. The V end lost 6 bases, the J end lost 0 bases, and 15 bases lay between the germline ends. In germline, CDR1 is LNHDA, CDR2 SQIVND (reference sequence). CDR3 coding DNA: TGTGCCAGTAGACCGGCAGGGGGGAGCTCCTACGAGCAGTACTTC. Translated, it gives CASRPAGGSSYEQYF. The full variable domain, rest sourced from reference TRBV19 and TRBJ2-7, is DGGITQSPKYLFRKEGQNVTLSCEQNLNHDAMYWYRQDPGQGLRLIYYSQIVNDFQKGDIAEGYSVSREKKESFPLTVTSAQKNPTAFYLCASRPAGGSSYEQYFGPGTRLTVT.

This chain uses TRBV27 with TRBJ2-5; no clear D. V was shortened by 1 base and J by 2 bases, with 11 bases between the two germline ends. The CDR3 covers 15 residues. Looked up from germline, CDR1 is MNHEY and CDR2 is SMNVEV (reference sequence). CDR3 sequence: CASSLFGQFQETQYF. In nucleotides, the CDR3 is TGTGCCAGCAGTTTATTTGGCCAGTTTCAAGAGACCCAGTACTTC.

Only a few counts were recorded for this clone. CDR3 amino acids: CASSFGSNYGYTF. The CDR3 DNA is TGTGCCAGCAGTTTCGGGTCTAACTATGGCTACACCTTC. The rearrangement links TRBV6-5 to TRBJ1-2; D gene uncertain. The V end was cut by 4 bases, the J end by 0 bases, with 6 bases between. CDR3 length equals 13 residues. Germline CDR1 and CDR2: MNHEY and SVGAGI.

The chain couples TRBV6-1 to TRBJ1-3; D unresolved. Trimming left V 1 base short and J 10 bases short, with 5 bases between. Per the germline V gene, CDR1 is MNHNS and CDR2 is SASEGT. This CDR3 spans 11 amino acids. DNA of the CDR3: TGTGCCAGCAGTGAAGGGGCGACCATATATTTT. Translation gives CASSEGATIYF.

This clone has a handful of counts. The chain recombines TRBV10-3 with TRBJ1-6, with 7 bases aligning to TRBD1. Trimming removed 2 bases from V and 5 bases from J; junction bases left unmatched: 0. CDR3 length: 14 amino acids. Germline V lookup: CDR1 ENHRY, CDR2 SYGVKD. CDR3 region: CAISEGTDNSPLHF. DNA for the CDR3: TGTGCCATCAGTGAGGGGACAGATAATTCACCCCTCCACTTT.

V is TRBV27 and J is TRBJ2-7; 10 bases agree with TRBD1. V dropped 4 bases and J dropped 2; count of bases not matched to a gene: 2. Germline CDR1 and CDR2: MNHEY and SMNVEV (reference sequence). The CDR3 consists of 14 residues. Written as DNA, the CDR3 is TGTGCCAGCAGTTGGGACAGGGGACCCTACGAGCAGTACTTC. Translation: CASSWDRGPYEQYF.

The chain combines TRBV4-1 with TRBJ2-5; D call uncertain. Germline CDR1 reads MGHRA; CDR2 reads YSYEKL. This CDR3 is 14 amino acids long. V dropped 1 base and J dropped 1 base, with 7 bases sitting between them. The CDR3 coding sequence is TGCGCCAGCAGCCAAGCTCGTTCCCAAGAGACCCAGTACTTC. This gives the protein CASSQARSQETQYF.

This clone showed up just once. The CDR3, as DNA: TGTGCCAGTAGTATAGGAGCGGGAGTACGGACCGGGGAGCTGTTTTTT. Translation: CASSIGAGVRTGELFF. V gene TRBV19 combines with J gene TRBJ2-2; the match to TRBD2 covers 8 bases. Germline CDR1 and CDR2: LNHDA and SQIVND (reference sequence). The length of the CDR3 is 16 residues. V was pared by 1 base and J by 5 bases, with 6 bases of the junction left unmatched.

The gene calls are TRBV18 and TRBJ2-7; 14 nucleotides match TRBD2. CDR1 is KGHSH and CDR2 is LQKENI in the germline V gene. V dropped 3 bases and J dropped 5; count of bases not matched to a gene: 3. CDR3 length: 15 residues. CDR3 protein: CASSPGLAGGDEQYF. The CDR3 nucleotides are TGTGCCAGCTCACCCGGACTAGCGGGAGGAGACGAGCAGTACTTC.

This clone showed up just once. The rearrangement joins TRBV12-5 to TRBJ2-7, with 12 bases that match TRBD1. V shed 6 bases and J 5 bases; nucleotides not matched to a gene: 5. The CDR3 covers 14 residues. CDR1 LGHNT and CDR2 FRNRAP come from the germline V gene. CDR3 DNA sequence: TGTGCTAGTGGCCCGGGACAGGGGGCCCACGAGCAGTACTTC. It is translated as CASGPGQGAHEQYF.

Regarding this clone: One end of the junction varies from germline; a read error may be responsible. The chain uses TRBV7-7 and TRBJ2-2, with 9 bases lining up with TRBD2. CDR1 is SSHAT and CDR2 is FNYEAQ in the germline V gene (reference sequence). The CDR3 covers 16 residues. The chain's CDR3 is CASSPSPGTSPGELFF. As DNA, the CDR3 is TGTGCTAGCAGTCCCTCCCCCGGGACTAGCCCCGGGGAGCTGTTTTTT.

In DNA, the CDR3 is TGTGCCAGCAGCTCCGGGGCGGGGAGGGTAGGTGAAACCCAGTACTTC. Protein product: CASSSGAGRVGETQYF. The chain couples TRBV9 to TRBJ2-5; 7 positions match TRBD2. This CDR3 is built from 16 residues. CDR1 is SGDLS, CDR2 YYNGEE, per germline. Unmatched junction bases numbered 17, after V lost 4 bases and J lost 8 bases.

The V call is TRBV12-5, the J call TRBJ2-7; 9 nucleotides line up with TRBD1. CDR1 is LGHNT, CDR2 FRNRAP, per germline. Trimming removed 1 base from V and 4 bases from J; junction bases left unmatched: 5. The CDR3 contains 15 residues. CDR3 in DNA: TGTGCTAGTGGTTTGGACGGACAGGGGATTTACGAGCAGTACTTC. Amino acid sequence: CASGLDGQGIYEQYF. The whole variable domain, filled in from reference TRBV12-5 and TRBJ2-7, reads DARVTQTPRHKVTEMGQEVTMRCQPILGHNTVFWYRQTMMQGLELLAYFRNRAPLDDSGMPKDRFSAEMPDATLATLKIQPSEPRDSAVYFCASGLDGQGIYEQYFGPGTRLTVT.

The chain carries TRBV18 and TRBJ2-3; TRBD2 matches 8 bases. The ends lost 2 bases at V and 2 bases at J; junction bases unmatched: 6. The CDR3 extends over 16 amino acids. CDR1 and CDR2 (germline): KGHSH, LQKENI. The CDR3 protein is CASSPVAGPYTDTQYF. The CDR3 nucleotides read TGTGCCAGCTCACCAGTAGCGGGACCCTACACAGATACGCAGTATTTT.

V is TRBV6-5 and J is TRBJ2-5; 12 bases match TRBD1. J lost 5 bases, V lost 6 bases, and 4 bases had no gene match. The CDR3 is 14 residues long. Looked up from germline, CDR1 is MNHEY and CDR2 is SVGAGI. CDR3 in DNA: TGTGCCAGCAGGGGACAGGGGGCTGGGGAGACCCAGTACTTC. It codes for CASRGQGAGETQYF.

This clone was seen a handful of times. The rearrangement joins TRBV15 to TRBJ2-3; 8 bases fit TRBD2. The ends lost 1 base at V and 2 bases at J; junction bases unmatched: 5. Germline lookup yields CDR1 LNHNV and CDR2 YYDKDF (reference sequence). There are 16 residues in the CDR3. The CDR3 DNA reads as TGTGCCACCAGCAGAGCCCCTAGCGGGCTCACAGATACGCAGTATTTT. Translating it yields CATSRAPSGLTDTQYF.

The CDR3, as DNA: TGCAGCGTAGACGGGACAGGCGGATACGAGCAGTACTTC. Translation: CSVDGTGGYEQYF. The chain joins TRBV29-1 to TRBJ2-7; 8 nucleotides align to TRBD1. This CDR3 comprises 13 residues. The V gene end was trimmed by 6 bases and the J gene end by 4 bases; junction bases not matched to a gene: 8. CDR1 SQVTM and CDR2 ANQGSEA come from the germline V gene.

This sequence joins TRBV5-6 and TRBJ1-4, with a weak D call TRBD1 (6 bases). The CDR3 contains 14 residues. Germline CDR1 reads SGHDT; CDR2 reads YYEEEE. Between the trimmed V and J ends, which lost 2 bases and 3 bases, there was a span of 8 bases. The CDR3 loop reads CASSLRQANEKLFF. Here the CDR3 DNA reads TGTGCCAGCAGCTTAAGACAGGCTAATGAAAAACTGTTTTTT.

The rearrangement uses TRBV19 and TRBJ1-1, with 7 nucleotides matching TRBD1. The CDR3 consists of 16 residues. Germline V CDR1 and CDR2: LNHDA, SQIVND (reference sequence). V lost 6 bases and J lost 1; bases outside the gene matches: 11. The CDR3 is CASRATRGSSNTEAFF. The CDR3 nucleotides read TGTGCCAGTAGAGCAACCAGGGGGTCCTCGAACACTGAAGCTTTCTTT.

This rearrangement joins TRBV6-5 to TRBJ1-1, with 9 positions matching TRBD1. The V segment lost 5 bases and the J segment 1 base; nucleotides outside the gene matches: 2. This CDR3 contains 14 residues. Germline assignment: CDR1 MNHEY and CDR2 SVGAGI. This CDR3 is CASSLDRGNTEAFF. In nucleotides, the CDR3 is TGTGCCAGCAGTCTGGACAGGGGGAACACTGAAGCTTTCTTT.

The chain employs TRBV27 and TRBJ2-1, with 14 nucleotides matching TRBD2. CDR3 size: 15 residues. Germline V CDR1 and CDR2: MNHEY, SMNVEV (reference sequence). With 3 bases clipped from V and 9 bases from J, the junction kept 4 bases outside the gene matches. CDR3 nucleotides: TGTGCCAGCAGTTTCGGACTAGCGGGAGGAGTTGAGCAGTTCTTC. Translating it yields CASSFGLAGGVEQFF.